One sample yielded the 32 T cell receptor beta chains listed below, sequenced in a study of blood T cells in healthy people across ages. Primers used in a second PCR of about 7 to 12 cycles were a sample-barcoded 5' primer and a J-beta primer mix. Each CDR3 protein gets one entry after TCRdb re-called the 5' RACE reads with MiXCR. The table shows approximately 800,000 distinct CDR3 sequences, with about 48% occurring only once. Sequenced sample: blood. These receptors were collected from an elderly man in good health.

This clonotype turned up a few times. The J gene is TRBJ2-1, the V gene TRBV20-1, with TRBD2 identical over 10 bases. This CDR3 comprises 13 residues. CDR1 DFQATT and CDR2 SNEGSKA come from the germline V gene (reference sequence). Trimming removed 6 bases from V and 7 bases from J; junction bases left unmatched: 6. CDR3 sequence (DNA): TGCAGTGCCACGGGACTAGCGTGGAATGAGCAGTTCTTC. Translation: CSATGLAWNEQFF.

The rearrangement uses TRBV20-1 and TRBJ2-3; a possible D gene is TRBD2 (6 bases). The CDR3 contains 15 residues. Looked up from germline, CDR1 is DFQATT and CDR2 is SNEGSKA (reference sequence). Trimming pared 3 bases from V and 4 bases from J, leaving 17 bases between. CDR3 sequence: CSASPAPGAADTQYF. In nucleotides, the CDR3 is TGCAGTGCTAGCCCAGCGCCGGGAGCGGCAGATACGCAGTATTTT.

This clonotype has more than one count but fewer than ten. The rearrangement uses TRBV2 and TRBJ1-5; no reliable D call. Germline V gene lookup returns CDR1 SNHLY and CDR2 FYNNEI. The CDR3 contains 13 residues. V was trimmed by 9 bases and J by 0 bases, leaving 9 bases between them. CDR3 protein: CASRADSNQPQHF. The CDR3 DNA reads as TGTGCCAGTAGGGCGGATAGCAATCAGCCCCAGCATTTT.

This clonotype was picked up a small number of times. CDR3 sequence: CASSHPRAGGPYNEQFF. The CDR3 DNA reads TGCGCCAGCAGCCACCCACGGGCGGGAGGGCCATACAATGAGCAGTTCTTC. V usage is TRBV4-1 and J usage is TRBJ2-1; 9 bases map to TRBD2. The trim removed 3 bases at V and 4 bases at J, leaving 10 bases unmatched. This CDR3 has 17 residues. Per germline, CDR1 MGHRA and CDR2 YSYEKL.

In DNA, the CDR3 is TGTGCCAGCAGTTTAGAGACAGGGGTGACCTACGAGCAGTACTTC. This sequence encodes CASSLETGVTYEQYF. The chain uses TRBV27 and TRBJ2-7; the match to TRBD1 covers 8 bases. Unmatched junction bases numbered 5, after V lost 2 bases and J lost 2 bases. Per the germline V gene, CDR1 is MNHEY and CDR2 is SMNVEV (reference sequence). CDR3 length equals 15 residues.

This clonotype was counted between two and nine times. The chain uses TRBV12-3 or TRBV12-4 and TRBJ2-5; no reliable D call. The V end was cut by 8 bases, the J end by 2 bases, with 15 bases between. The CDR3 consists of 14 residues. CDR3 coding DNA: TGTGCCAGCTCACCAAGAGCCAGGCAAGAGACCCAGTACTTC. Amino acid sequence: CASSPRARQETQYF.

This chain links TRBV3-1 with TRBJ2-1, with 8 bases that match TRBD1. The V and J ends lost 1 base and 9 bases, in that order; junction bases with no gene match: 2. CDR3 length: 13 residues. CDR1 is LGHDT, CDR2 YNNKEL, per germline (reference sequence). The CDR3 DNA is TGTGCCAGCAGCCAAGTCGACAGGGGTGAGCAGTTCTTC. Protein sequence: CASSQVDRGEQFF.

The gene calls are TRBV18 and TRBJ2-5; possible D gene TRBD1, 5 bases. The J call may be incorrect, as the DNA end agrees better with TRBJ2-7. CDR1 and CDR2 from the germline V gene are KGHSH and LQKENI. The CDR3 extends over 15 amino acids. The CDR3 DNA reads as TGTGCCAGCTCACCGATACAGGTTCATTCCTACGAGCAGTACTTC. Protein sequence: CASSPIQVHSYEQYF.

The chain carries TRBV25-1 and TRBJ1-1, with 7 nucleotides matching TRBD1. This CDR3 contains 13 residues. J lost 9 bases, V lost 6 bases, and 10 bases had no gene match. Germline assignment: CDR1 MGHDK and CDR2 SYGVNS. The CDR3 here is CASRPTGVGQAFF. The CDR3 DNA reads TGTGCCAGCAGACCTACAGGGGTGGGGCAAGCTTTCTTT.

This clonotype has just one count. The rearrangement joins TRBV20-1 to TRBJ2-5, with TRBD1 identical over 8 bases. The end of the DNA fits TRBJ2-7 better, so the J call may be wrong. CDR1 and CDR2 from the germline V gene are DFQATT and SNEGSKA (reference sequence). The CDR3 spans 13 residues. CDR3 sequence (DNA): TGCAGTGCTACTACAGGGGGGACCTACGAGCAGTACTTC. Translation: CSATTGGTYEQYF.

The rearrangement joins TRBV2 to TRBJ2-7, with 7 bases aligning to TRBD1. Losses at the gene ends were 7 bases for V and 9 bases for J; bases not matched to a gene: 12. The germline V gene has CDR1 SNHLY and CDR2 FYNNEI. The length of the CDR3 is 13 residues. The CDR3 region has the DNA TGTGCCAGCAAAACCGGACAGGCCGGCGGGCAGTACTTC. Its protein product is CASKTGQAGGQYF.

This clonotype was observed a handful of times. The rearrangement links TRBV3-1 to TRBJ1-2; D is unclear. V lost 2 bases, J lost 4 bases, and 8 bases lay in between. In germline, CDR1 is LGHDT, CDR2 YNNKEL (reference sequence). This CDR3 is 13 amino acids long. The CDR3 here is CASSQITAYGYTF. CDR3 nucleotides: TGTGCCAGCAGCCAAATCACGGCCTATGGCTACACCTTC. The variable domain in full, with the rest retrieved from reference TRBV3-1 and TRBJ1-2, is DTAVSQTPKYLVTQMGNDKSIKCEQNLGHDTMYWYKQDSKKFLKIMFSYNNKELIINETVPNRFSPKSPDKAHLNLHINSLELGDSAVYFCASSQITAYGYTFGSGTRLTVV.

The chain joins TRBV7-2 to TRBJ2-3; no firm D call. CDR3 length: 13 amino acids. The V and J ends lost 0 bases and 6 bases respectively, with 7 bases between them. Per the germline V gene, CDR1 is SGHTA and CDR2 is FQGNSA. CDR3 DNA: TGTGCCAGCAGCTTAGCGGGCCCTGATACGCAGTATTTT. Its protein product is CASSLAGPDTQYF.

As concerns this clonotype: A read error may be the cause here, since a much bigger clone is one base away. This chain joins TRBV6-1 and TRBJ1-2; D is undetermined. The CDR3 covers 13 residues. In germline, CDR1 is MNHNS, CDR2 SASEGT. CDR3 in amino acids: CAISERVNYGYTF. The CDR3 nucleotides are TGTGCCATCAGTGAAAGGGTGAACTATGGCTACACCTTC.

The chain employs TRBV28 and TRBJ2-3; 10 nucleotides align to TRBD2. The CDR3 covers 18 residues. V lost 5 bases, J lost 10 bases, and 21 bases stayed unmatched. Germline V gene sequence: CDR1 MDHEN, CDR2 SYDVKM. CDR3 residues: CASSPPSPGTSVIRAQYF. CDR3 nucleotides: TGTGCCAGCAGTCCACCCAGCCCCGGGACTAGCGTAATCCGTGCGCAGTATTTT.

The chain carries TRBV3-1 and TRBJ2-5; D may correspond to TRBD1 or TRBD2 (6 bases each). V lost 3 bases and J 5 bases, leaving 16 bases between the germline ends. This CDR3 is 15 amino acids long. From germline, CDR1 is LGHDT and CDR2 YNNKEL (reference sequence). In DNA form, the CDR3 reads TGTGCCAGCAGCCAGTGGGGGGCAGCGGGCGAGACCCAGTACTTC. Its translation: CASSQWGAAGETQYF.

This clonotype has more than one count but fewer than ten. This chain links TRBV9 with TRBJ2-5; perhaps TRBD1 as D (6 bases). Germline CDR1 is SGDLS and CDR2 is YYNGEE. This CDR3 has 15 amino acids. Trimming took off 5 bases at V and 2 bases at J, with 16 bases between the two ends. In DNA form, the CDR3 reads TGTGCCAGCAGTCGACAGGCCATGGGGCAAGAGACCCAGTACTTC. This encodes CASSRQAMGQETQYF. The complete variable domain, with remaining parts taken from reference TRBV9 and TRBJ2-5, reads DSGVTQTPKHLITATGQRVTLRCSPRSGDLSVYWYQQSLDQGLQFLIQYYNGEERAKGNILERFSAQQFPDLHSELNLSSLELGDSALYFCASSRQAMGQETQYFGPGTRLLVL.

V is TRBV12-3 or TRBV12-4 and J is TRBJ2-7, with D unclear. The CDR3 is 13 amino acids. Between the trimmed V and J ends, which lost 6 bases and 3 bases, there was a span of 12 bases. CDR3 in DNA: TGTGCCAGCAGCCCGATCGCGGTCTACGAGCAGTACTTC. Amino acid sequence: CASSPIAVYEQYF.

This clonotype appeared a few times. The chain recombines TRBV6-1 with TRBJ2-1; D remains ambiguous. V lost 9 bases and J lost 1, with 13 bases in between. Looked up from germline, CDR1 is MNHNS and CDR2 is SASEGT. This CDR3 is 14 amino acids long. The CDR3: CASRPSISYNEQFF. The CDR3 region has the DNA TGTGCCAGTAGACCGTCTATATCCTACAATGAGCAGTTCTTC.

This clonotype was seen only once. This rearrangement joins TRBV5-1 to TRBJ2-1; D is tentatively TRBD1 or TRBD2 (6 bases each). V was trimmed by 0 bases and J by 7 bases, leaving 20 bases between them. Germline values: CDR1 SGHRS, CDR2 YFSETQ. This CDR3 is built from 17 residues. CDR3 amino acids: CASSLGGATRGGNEQFF. CDR3 DNA sequence: TGCGCCAGCAGCTTGGGAGGAGCGACCAGAGGGGGGAATGAGCAGTTCTTC.

This clonotype was recorded a few times. CDR3 in amino acids: CASSRRTGVSPLHF. CDR3 nucleotides: TGTGCCAGCAGTCGCCGGACAGGGGTATCACCCCTCCACTTT. The chain uses TRBV12-3 or TRBV12-4 and TRBJ1-6; TRBD1 matches 9 bases. The V and J ends lost 5 bases and 10 bases, in that order; junction bases with no gene match: 6. The CDR3 runs to 14 residues.

This clonotype was counted between two and nine times. This chain links TRBV5-1 with TRBJ2-7; the D is unclear. V dropped 5 bases and J dropped 1 base, with 4 bases sitting between them. Germline CDR1 SGHRS, CDR2 YFSETQ. The CDR3 runs to 11 residues. The CDR3: CASRFSYEQYF. The CDR3 bases are TGCGCCAGCAGGTTTTCCTACGAGCAGTACTTC.

V and J are TRBV6-1 and TRBJ1-2; the D is unclear. This CDR3 is 14 amino acids long. CDR1 MNHNS and CDR2 SASEGT come from the germline V gene. The V end lost 0 bases, the J end lost 3 bases, and 8 bases lay between the germline ends. The CDR3 DNA is TGTGCCAGCAGTGAAGCTGAGGGCGACTATGGCTACACCTTC. This gives the protein CASSEAEGDYGYTF.

The rearrangement links TRBV4-1 to TRBJ1-2, with 10 bases matching TRBD1. Germline trimming cut 9 bases from V and 6 bases from J; bases unmatched to any gene: 10. The germline gives CDR1 MGHRA, CDR2 YSYEKL. This CDR3 is 14 amino acids long. CDR3 sequence reads: CASQRQGARDGYTF. The CDR3 DNA follows: TGCGCCAGTCAAAGACAGGGGGCGAGGGATGGCTACACCTTC.

This clonotype was counted between two and nine times. This rearrangement joins TRBV7-8 to TRBJ2-7; 9 nucleotides agree with TRBD2. J lost 3 bases, V lost 6 bases, and 6 bases had no gene match. Per the germline V gene, CDR1 is SGHVS and CDR2 is FQNEAQ. This CDR3 region has 14 residues. For the CDR3, the DNA is TGTGCCAGCAGACCTAGCGGGACCCTCTACGAGCAGTACTTC. Translating it yields CASRPSGTLYEQYF.

The CDR3 loop reads CAISLNHEDGYTF. The CDR3 nucleotides are TGTGCCATCAGCCTAAACCATGAGGATGGCTACACCTTC. The chain employs TRBV10-3 and TRBJ1-2, with D uncertain. This CDR3 has 13 residues. With 6 bases removed from V and 6 bases from J, the gap between germline ends came to 14 bases. Germline V gene lookup returns CDR1 ENHRY and CDR2 SYGVKD.

The chain carries TRBV18 and TRBJ2-1; 9 bases align to TRBD2. Germline V gene sequence: CDR1 KGHSH, CDR2 LQKENI. V lost 6 bases to trimming and J lost 9 bases; unmatched junction nucleotides: 9. The CDR3 loop spans 14 amino acids. The CDR3 DNA reads TGTGCCAGCTCGACTAGCGGCCAGGGCGGTGAGCAGTTCTTC. Protein product: CASSTSGQGGEQFF.

This clonotype was seen only a few times. The chain has TRBV7-8 and TRBJ2-6; 8 nucleotides line up with TRBD1. V was pared by 5 bases and J by 0 bases, with 9 bases of the junction left unmatched. This CDR3 has 18 amino acids. Germline CDR1 and CDR2: SGHVS and FQNEAQ. The CDR3, as DNA: TGTGCCAGCAGCCTAAACAGGGGGACGAGCTCTGGGGCCAACGTCCTGACTTTC. Residues: CASSLNRGTSSGANVLTF.

This clonotype was picked up a small number of times. The rearrangement links TRBV7-2 to TRBJ2-6, with D hard to call. V was pared by 3 bases and J by 4 bases, with 10 bases between. Germline loops: CDR1 SGHTA, CDR2 FQGNSA. The CDR3 runs 15 residues. CDR3 coding DNA: TGTGCCAGCAGCTTTCCAGGCTACGGGGCCAACGTCCTGACTTTC. This gives the protein CASSFPGYGANVLTF.

The CDR3 DNA reads as TGTGCCACCAGTGACCGGGGAATAAATGGCTACACCTTC. Translated, it gives CATSDRGINGYTF. The chain uses TRBV24-1 and TRBJ1-2; D gene uncertain. V was pared by 4 bases and J by 6 bases, with 11 bases between. Germline CDR1 is KGHDR and CDR2 is SFDVKD. The CDR3 consists of 13 residues.

This clonotype was observed a few times. This chain joins TRBV3-1 and TRBJ2-5; 8 bases align to TRBD2. This CDR3 is 14 amino acids long. Unmatched junction bases numbered 3, after V lost 1 base and J lost 5 bases. Germline CDR1 reads LGHDT; CDR2 reads YNNKEL (reference sequence). CDR3 nucleotide sequence: TGTGCCAGCAGCCAAGGGGCTAGCGGGGAGACCCAGTACTTC. Protein sequence: CASSQGASGETQYF.

The chain has TRBV7-2 and TRBJ2-7; 9 positions match TRBD2. Germline trimming cut 2 bases from V and 0 bases from J; bases unmatched to any gene: 8. Per germline, CDR1 SGHTA and CDR2 FQGNSA. This CDR3 has 17 residues. CDR3 protein: CASSLQPSGMGSYEQYF. The CDR3 region has the DNA TGTGCCAGCAGCTTACAGCCTAGCGGGATGGGCTCCTACGAGCAGTACTTC.